This TCR beta chain is from a study of T cell responses to AZD1222 COVID-19 vaccine. Findings of the study overall: There were vaccine-associated CD4 TCRs across spike, dominant at 160-218 and 743-854.

Using immunoSEQ multiplex PCR, the repertoire was profiled, and TCRdb retains in-frame clones only, with some absent. There are around 130,000 clones in the sample; about 93% occur only once, and over 4% lies in the top ten. As for this clone: Its cognate antigen is unknown.

CDR1 is SGDLS, CDR2 YYNGEE, per germline. Germline trimming cut 3 bases from V and 4 bases from J; bases unmatched to any gene: 3. CDR3 length equals 14 residues. The chain links TRBV9 to TRBJ2-7; 11 nucleotides match TRBD2. Sequenced here: peripheral blood, sampled 28 days after the second AZD1222 dose. The receptor was derived from an adult who received the AZD1222 COVID-19 vaccine. Here the CDR3 reads CASSALAGGYEQYF. The CDR3 bases are TGTGCCAGCAGCGCCCTAGCGGGAGGATACGAGCAGTACTTC.